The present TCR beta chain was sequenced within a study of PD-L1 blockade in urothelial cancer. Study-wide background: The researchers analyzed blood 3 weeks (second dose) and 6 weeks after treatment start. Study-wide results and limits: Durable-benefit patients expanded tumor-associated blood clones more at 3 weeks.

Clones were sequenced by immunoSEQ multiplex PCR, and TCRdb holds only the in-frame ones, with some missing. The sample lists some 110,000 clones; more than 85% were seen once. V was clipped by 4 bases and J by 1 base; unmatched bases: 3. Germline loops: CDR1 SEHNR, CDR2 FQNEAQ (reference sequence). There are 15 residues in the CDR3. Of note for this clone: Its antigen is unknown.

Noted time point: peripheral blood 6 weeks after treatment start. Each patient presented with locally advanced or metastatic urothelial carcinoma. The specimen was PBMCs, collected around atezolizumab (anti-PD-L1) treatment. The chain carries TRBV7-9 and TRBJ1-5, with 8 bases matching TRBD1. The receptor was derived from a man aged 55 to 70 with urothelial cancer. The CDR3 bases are TGTGCCAGCAGCTCCCAGGGGGCGAGCAATCAGCCCCAGCATTTT. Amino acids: CASSSQGASNQPQHF.